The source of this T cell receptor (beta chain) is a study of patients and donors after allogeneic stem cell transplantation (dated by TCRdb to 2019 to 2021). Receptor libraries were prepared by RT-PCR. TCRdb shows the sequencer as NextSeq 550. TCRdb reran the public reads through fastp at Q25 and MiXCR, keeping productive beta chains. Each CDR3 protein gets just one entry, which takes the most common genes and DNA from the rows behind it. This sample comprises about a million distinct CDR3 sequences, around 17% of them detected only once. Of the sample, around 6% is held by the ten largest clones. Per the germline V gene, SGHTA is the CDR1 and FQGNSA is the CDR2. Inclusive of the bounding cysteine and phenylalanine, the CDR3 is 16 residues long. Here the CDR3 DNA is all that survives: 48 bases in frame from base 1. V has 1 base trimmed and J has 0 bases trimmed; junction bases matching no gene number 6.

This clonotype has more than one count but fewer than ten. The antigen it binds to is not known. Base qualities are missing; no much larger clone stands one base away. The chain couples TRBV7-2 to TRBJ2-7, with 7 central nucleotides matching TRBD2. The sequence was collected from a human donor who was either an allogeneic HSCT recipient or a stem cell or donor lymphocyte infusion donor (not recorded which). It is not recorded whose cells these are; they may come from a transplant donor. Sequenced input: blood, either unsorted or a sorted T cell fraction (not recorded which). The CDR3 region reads CASSLVSRGSSYEQYF. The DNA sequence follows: TGTGCCAGCAGCTTAGTGTCGCGGGGGAGCTCCTACGAGCAGTACTTC.